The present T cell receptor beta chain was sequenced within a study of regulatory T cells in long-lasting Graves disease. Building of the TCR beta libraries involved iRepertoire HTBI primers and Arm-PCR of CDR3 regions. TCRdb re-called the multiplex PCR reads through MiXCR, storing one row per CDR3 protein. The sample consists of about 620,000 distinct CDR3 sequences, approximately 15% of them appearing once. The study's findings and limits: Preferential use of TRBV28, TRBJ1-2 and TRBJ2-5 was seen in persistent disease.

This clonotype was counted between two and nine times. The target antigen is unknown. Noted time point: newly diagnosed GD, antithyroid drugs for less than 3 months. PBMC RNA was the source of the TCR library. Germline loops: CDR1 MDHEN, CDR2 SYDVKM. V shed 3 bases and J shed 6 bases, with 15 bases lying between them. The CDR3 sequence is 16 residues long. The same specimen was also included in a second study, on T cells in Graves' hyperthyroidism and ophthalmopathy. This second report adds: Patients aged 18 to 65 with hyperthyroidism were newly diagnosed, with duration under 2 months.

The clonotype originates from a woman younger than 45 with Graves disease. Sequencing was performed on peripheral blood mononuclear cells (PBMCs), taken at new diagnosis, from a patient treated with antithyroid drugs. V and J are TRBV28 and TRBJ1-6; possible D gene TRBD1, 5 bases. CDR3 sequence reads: CASSFQASGGNSPLHF. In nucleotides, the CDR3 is TGTGCCAGCAGTTTCCAGGCCTCCGGGGGTAATTCACCCCTCCACTTT.